This TCR beta chain was found in a study of blood T cell repertoires in COVID-19. Study at large: PBMCs, B-cell-depleted T cells, or T cells provided the cDNA or gDNA that made up the material.

The CDR3 runs 13 residues. CDR1 and CDR2 (germline): GTSNPN, SVGIG (reference sequence). V shed 0 bases and J shed 3 bases, with 6 bases lying between them. Remarks on this clone: Other DNA sequences in the same sample also yield this CDR3.

Under the authors' procedure: Amplification of reference gene primers was used by the study to estimate nucleated cell counts. Generated by immunoSEQ multiplex PCR, the TCRdb table keeps only in-frame clones and is missing some. The V and J calls and clone size are taken from that table; D and trimming were inferred from the DNA. The table lists roughly 250,000 clones, about 89% of them singletons, with around 0.8% in the top ten. Source material: peripheral blood. This clonotype was sampled from a man aged 25-45 years with acute or convalescent COVID-19. The genes are TRBV30 and TRBJ1-5; D call uncertain. The CDR3 nucleotides read TGTGCCTGGAGTGTAAGAGACAATCAGCCCCAGCATTTT. Residues: CAWSVRDNQPQHF.